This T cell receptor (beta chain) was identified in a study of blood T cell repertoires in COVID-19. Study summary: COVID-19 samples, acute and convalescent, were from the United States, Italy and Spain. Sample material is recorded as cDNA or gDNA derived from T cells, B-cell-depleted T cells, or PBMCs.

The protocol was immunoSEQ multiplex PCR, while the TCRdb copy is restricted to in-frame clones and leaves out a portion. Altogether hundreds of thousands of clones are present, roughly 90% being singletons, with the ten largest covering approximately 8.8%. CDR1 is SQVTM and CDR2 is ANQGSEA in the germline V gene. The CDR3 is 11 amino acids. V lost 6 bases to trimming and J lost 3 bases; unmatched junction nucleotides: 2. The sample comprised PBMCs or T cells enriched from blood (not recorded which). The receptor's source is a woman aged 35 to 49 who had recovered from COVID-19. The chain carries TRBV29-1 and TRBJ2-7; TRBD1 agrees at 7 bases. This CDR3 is CSVRDSYEQYF. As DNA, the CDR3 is TGCAGCGTACGGGACAGCTACGAGCAGTACTTC.